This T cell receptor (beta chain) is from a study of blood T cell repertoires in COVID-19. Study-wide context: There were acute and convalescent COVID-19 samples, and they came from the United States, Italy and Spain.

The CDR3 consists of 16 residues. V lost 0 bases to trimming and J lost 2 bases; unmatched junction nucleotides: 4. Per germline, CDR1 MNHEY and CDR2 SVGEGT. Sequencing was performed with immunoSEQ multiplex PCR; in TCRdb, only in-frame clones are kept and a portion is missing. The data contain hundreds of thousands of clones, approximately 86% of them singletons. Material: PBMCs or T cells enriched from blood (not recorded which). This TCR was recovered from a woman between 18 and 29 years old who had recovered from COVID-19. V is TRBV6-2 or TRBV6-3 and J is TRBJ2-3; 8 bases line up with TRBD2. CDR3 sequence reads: CASSYSGLDYTDTQYF. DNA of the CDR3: TGTGCCAGCAGTTACTCGGGACTAGATTACACAGATACGCAGTATTTT.